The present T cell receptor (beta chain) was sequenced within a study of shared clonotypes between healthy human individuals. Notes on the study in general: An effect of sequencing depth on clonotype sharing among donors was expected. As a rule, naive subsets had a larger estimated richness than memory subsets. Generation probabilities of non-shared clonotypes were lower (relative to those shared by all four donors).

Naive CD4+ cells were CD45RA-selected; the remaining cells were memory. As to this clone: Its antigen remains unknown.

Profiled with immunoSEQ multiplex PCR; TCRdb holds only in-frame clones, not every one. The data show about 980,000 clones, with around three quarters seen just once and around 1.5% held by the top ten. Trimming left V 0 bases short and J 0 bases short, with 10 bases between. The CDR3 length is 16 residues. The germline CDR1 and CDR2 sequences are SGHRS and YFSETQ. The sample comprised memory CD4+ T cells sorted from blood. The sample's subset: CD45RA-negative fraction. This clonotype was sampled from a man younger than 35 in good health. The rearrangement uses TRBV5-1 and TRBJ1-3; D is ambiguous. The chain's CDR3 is CASSLGGRSSGNTIYF. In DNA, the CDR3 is TGCGCCAGCAGCTTGGGAGGCAGGAGCTCTGGAAACACCATATATTTT.